This T cell receptor beta chain stems from a study of blood T cell repertoires in COVID-19. Sequencing used immunoSEQ multiplex PCR; TCRdb keeps in-frame clones, though not all of them. There are around 150,000 clones in the sample; about 88% occur only once, and about a sixth lies in the top ten. Specimen: peripheral blood. The sequence derives from a man aged 55 to 70 with active or convalescent COVID-19.

CDR3 amino acids: CASGSGQNTGELFF. The CDR3 DNA follows: TGTGCCAGCGGCTCGGGACAAAACACCGGGGAGCTGTTTTTT. The chain combines TRBV7-9 with TRBJ2-2, with a weak D call TRBD1 (6 bases). Germline V lookup: CDR1 SEHNR, CDR2 FQNEAQ (reference sequence). Deletions cut 8 bases from V and 2 bases from J, with 12 bases between. The CDR3 spans 14 residues. Full variable domain (outside the CDR3, taken from reference TRBV7-9 and TRBJ2-2): DTGVSQNPRHKITKRGQNVTFRCDPISEHNRLYWYRQTLGQGPEFLTYFQNEAQLEKSRLLSDRFSAERPKGSFSTLEIQRTEQGDSAMYLCASGSGQNTGELFFGEGSRLTVL.